This TCR beta chain is from a study of T cell responses to AZD1222 COVID-19 vaccine. General study results and limits: Repertoire samples came only from after the peak T cell response. Donors were largely white British and mainly female; clonal diversity was possibly underestimated.

Comments on this clone: Its antigen is not identified. The junction shows a germline mismatch at one end, possibly a read error.

In germline, CDR1 is MNHNS, CDR2 SASEGT. This CDR3 spans 14 amino acids. Some clones are missing from TCRdb's copy, which holds only in-frame ones; the method was immunoSEQ multiplex PCR. The data show some 130,000 clones, with more than 85% seen just once and roughly 3.1% held by the top ten. The sample in question was peripheral blood, obtained on day 0 of AZD1222 vaccination. V is TRBV6-1 and J is TRBJ2-7, with no clear D. This TCR was sampled from an adult in good health. The CDR3 loop reads CAGSEASQTNEQYF. The CDR3 DNA is TGTGCCGGCAGTGAAGCGTCGCAAACTAACGAGCAGTACTTC.